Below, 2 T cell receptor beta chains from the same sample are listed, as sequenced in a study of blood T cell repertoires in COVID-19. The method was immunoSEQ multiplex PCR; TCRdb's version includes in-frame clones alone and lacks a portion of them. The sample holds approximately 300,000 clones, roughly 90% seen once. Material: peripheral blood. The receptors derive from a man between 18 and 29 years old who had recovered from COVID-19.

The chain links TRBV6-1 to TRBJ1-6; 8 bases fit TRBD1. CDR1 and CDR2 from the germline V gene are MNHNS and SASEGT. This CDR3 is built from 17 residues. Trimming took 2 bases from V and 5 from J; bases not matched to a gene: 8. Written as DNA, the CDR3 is TGTGCCAGCAGTGAATTTGGCAGGGGGCTGGATAATTCACCCCTCCACTTT. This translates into CASSEFGRGLDNSPLHF.

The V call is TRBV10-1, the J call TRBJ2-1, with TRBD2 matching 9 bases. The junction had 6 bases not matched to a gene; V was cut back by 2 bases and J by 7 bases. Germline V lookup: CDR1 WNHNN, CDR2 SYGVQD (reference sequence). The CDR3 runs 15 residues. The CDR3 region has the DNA TGCGCCAGCAGTGAGGCTGTAGCGGGAGAGAATGAGCAGTTCTTC. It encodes CASSEAVAGENEQFF.